This T cell receptor (beta chain) was captured by sequencing in a study of cytotoxic CD8 clonotypes in ibrutinib-treated CLL. Whole-study context: Response sampling came at median approximately a year of treatment, ranging about 6 to 40 months.

Frozen-stored PBMCs produced approximately 2 micrograms of genomic DNA for TCR beta libraries. Study conclusions and caveats: With treatment, public clonotypes, which were uncommon, either contracted or remained stable. Clonality (at baseline) was higher than in age-matched healthy donors and tracked circulating CD8+ T-cell counts.

Trimming cost V 1 base and J 0 bases, with 7 bases left between them. This CDR3 contains 16 residues. Germline CDR1 is SGHDN and CDR2 is FVKESK. The repertoire was sequenced with immunoSEQ multiplex PCR; TCRdb's copy has only in-frame clones and lacks some. The table lists 100,000 to 150,000 clones, approximately 85% of them singletons. As for this clone: As yet, its antigen is unknown.

The material was PBMCs, obtained after 24 months of ibrutinib treatment. The chain is built from TRBV14 and TRBJ2-6; D is uncertain. This TCR came from a human donor with chronic lymphocytic leukemia. This chain's CDR3 is CASSQGSISGANVLTF. In DNA, the CDR3 is TGTGCCAGCAGCCAAGGGTCCATCTCTGGGGCCAACGTCCTGACTTTC. Based on the CDR3 plus reference TRBV14 and TRBJ2-6, the full variable domain is EAGVTQFPSHSVIEKGQTVTLRCDPISGHDNLYWYRRVMGKEIKFLLHFVKESKQDESGMPNNRFLAERTGGTYSTLKVQPAELEDSGVYFCASSQGSISGANVLTFGAGSRLTVL.